This T cell receptor (beta chain) was sequenced in a study of T cell repertoires in cytomegalovirus infection. Across the whole study: Evidence of both CMV infection and a matching HLA type came from public TCR beta signatures. General study findings and limits: Adding up the frequency of public TCR beta families identified people who carried CMV plus the relevant HLA. Dominant in the ex vivo response were TCR beta clonotypes restricted by HLA-C and specific for CMV.

V was trimmed by 3 bases and J by 0 bases, leaving 11 bases between them. This CDR3 region has 16 residues. CDR1 is SSHAT and CDR2 is FNYEAQ in the germline V gene (reference sequence). This clonotype was detected ten times or more. Its antigen is not identified. Each CDR3 protein is one row after TCRdb ran MiXCR on the reads. The data contain about 530,000 distinct CDR3 sequences, roughly 29% of them singletons. Sequenced: PBMCs. This chain connects TRBV7-7 to TRBJ2-2; D unresolved. The receptor's source is a human donor in good health (CMV status not recorded). Some clones in this sample may be carry-over from other donors' samples. The CDR3 DNA reads as TGTGCCAGCAGCTTGGCTCCTCAAGCGAACACCGGGGAGCTGTTTTTT. Protein: CASSLAPQANTGELFF.